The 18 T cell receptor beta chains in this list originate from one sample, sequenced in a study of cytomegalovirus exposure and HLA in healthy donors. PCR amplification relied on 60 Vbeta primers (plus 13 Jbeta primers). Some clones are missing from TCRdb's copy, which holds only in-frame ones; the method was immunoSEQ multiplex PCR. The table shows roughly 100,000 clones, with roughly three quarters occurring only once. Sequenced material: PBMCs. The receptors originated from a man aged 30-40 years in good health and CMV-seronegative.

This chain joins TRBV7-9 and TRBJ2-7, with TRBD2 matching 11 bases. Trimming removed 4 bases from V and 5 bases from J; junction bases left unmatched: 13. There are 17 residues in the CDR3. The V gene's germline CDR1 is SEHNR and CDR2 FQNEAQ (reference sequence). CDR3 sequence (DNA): TGTGCCAGCAGCTCCAATAGCGGGAGGGGATTTTCACACGAGCAGTACTTC. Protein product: CASSSNSGRGFSHEQYF. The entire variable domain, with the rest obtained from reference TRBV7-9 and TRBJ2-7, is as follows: DTGVSQNPRHKITKRGQNVTFRCDPISEHNRLYWYRQTLGQGPEFLTYFQNEAQLEKSRLLSDRFSAERPKGSFSTLEIQRTEQGDSAMYLCASSSNSGRGFSHEQYFGPGTRLTVT.

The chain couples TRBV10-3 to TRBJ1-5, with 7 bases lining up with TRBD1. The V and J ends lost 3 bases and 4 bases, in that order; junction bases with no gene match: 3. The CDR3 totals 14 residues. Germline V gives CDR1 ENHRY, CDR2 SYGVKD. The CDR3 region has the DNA TGTGCCATCAGTGAAGGGACAGATAATCAGCCCCAGCATTTT. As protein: CAISEGTDNQPQHF.

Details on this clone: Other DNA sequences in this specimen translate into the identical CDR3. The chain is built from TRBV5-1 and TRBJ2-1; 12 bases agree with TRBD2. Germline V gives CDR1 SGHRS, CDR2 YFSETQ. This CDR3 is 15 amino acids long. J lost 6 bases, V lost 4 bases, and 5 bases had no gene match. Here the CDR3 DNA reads TGCGCCAGCAGCCCCGGACTAGCGGGAAGCAATGAGCAGTTCTTC. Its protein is CASSPGLAGSNEQFF.

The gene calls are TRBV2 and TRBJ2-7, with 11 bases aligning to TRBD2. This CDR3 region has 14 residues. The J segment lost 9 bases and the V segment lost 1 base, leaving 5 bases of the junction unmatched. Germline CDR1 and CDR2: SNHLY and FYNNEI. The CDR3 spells CASSEGLAGPAQYF. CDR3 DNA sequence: TGTGCCAGCAGTGAAGGACTAGCGGGACCCGCGCAGTACTTC. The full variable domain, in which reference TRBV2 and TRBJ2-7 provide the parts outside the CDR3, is EPEVTQTPSHQVTQMGQEVILRCVPISNHLYFYWYRQILGQKVEFLVSFYNNEISEKSEIFDDQFSVERPDGSNFTLKIRSTKLEDSAMYFCASSEGLAGPAQYFGPGTRLTVT.

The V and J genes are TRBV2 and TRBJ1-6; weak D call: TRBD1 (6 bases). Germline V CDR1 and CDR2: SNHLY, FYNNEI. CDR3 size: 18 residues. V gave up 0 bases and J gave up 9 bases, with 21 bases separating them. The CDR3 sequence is CASSEALTGNVRGSPLHF. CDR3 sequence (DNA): TGTGCCAGCAGTGAAGCGCTCACAGGGAACGTTAGAGGTTCACCCCTCCACTTT. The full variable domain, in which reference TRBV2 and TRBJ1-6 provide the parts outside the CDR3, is EPEVTQTPSHQVTQMGQEVILRCVPISNHLYFYWYRQILGQKVEFLVSFYNNEISEKSEIFDDQFSVERPDGSNFTLKIRSTKLEDSAMYFCASSEALTGNVRGSPLHFGNGTRLTVT.

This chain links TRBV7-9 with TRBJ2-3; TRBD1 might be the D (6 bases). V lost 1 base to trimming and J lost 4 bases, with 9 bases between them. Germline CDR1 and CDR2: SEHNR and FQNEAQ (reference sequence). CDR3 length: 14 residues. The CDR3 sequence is CASSLEGVADTQYF. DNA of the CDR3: TGTGCCAGCAGCTTAGAGGGGGTCGCAGATACGCAGTATTTT.

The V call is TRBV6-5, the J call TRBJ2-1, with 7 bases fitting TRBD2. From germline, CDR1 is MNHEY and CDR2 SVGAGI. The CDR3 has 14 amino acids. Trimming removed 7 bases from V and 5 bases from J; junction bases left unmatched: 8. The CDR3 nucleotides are TGTGCCAGCAAGAGGCGGGAGCGTAACAATGAGCAGTTCTTC. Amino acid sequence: CASKRRERNNEQFF.

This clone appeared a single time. The CDR3 region has the DNA TGTGCCAGCAGTTACCGAAGCGGGTTACCCTACGAGCAGTACTTC. Encoded protein: CASSYRSGLPYEQYF. The rearrangement links TRBV6-6 to TRBJ2-7; TRBD2 might be the D (6 bases). Germline values: CDR1 MNHNY, CDR2 SVGAGI (reference sequence). The V gene lost 2 bases and the J gene lost 2 bases, with 13 bases spanning the gap. This CDR3 contains 15 residues.

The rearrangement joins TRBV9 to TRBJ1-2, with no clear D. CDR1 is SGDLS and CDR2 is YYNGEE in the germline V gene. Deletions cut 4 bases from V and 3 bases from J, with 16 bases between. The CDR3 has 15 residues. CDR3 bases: TGTGCCAGCAGCCCCAGCGGGTCAGCGGACTATGGCTACACCTTC. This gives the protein CASSPSGSADYGYTF.

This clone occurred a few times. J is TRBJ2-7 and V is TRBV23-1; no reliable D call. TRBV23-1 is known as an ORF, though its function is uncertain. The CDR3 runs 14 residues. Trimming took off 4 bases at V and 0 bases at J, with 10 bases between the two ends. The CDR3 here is CASSPIENSYEQYF. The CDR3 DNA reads TGCGCCAGCAGTCCAATAGAGAACTCCTACGAGCAGTACTTC.

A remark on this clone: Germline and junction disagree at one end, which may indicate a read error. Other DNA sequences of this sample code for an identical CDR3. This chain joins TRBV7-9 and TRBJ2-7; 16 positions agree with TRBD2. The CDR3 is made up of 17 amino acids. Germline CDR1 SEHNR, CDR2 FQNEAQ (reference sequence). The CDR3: CASSLGTSGRGSYEQYF. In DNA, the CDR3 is TGCGCCAGCAGCTTAGGGACTAGCGGGAGGGGCTCCTACGAGCAGTACTTC.

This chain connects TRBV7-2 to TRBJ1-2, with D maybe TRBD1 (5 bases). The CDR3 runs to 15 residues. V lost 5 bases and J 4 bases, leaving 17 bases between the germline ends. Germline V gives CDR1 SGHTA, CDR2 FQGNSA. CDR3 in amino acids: CASSPRQAGSYGYTF. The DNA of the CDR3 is TGTGCCAGCAGCCCCCGTCAGGCAGGGTCCTATGGCTACACCTTC.

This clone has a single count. CDR3 nucleotide sequence: TGTGCCAGCAGGAGGACAGGGGAGACTGAAGCTTTCTTT. Translation: CASRRTGETEAFF. The chain joins TRBV9 to TRBJ1-1; TRBD1 matches at 9 bases. With 5 bases clipped from V and 5 bases from J, the junction kept 4 bases outside the gene matches. CDR3 size: 13 residues. Germline CDR1 and CDR2: SGDLS and YYNGEE. Full variable domain (remainder filled in from reference TRBV9 and TRBJ1-1): DSGVTQTPKHLITATGQRVTLRCSPRSGDLSVYWYQQSLDQGLQFLIQYYNGEERAKGNILERFSAQQFPDLHSELNLSSLELGDSALYFCASRRTGETEAFFGQGTRLTVV.

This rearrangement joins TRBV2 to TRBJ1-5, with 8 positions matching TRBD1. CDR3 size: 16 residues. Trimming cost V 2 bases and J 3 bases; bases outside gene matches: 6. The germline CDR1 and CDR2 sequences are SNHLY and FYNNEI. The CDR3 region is CASSERSGGTNQPQHF. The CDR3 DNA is TGTGCCAGCAGTGAAAGGTCAGGGGGCACCAATCAGCCCCAGCATTTT.

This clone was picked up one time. The CDR3 nucleotides are TGTGCCAGCAGTAGAGGGACTAGCGTGACCGGGGAGCTGTTTTTT. This gives the protein CASSRGTSVTGELFF. This chain connects TRBV7-2 to TRBJ2-2; 10 bases line up with TRBD2. Trimming at V came to 6 bases and at J to 5 bases, leaving 6 bases not matched to a gene. Looked up from germline, CDR1 is SGHTA and CDR2 is FQGNSA. The CDR3 spans 15 residues.

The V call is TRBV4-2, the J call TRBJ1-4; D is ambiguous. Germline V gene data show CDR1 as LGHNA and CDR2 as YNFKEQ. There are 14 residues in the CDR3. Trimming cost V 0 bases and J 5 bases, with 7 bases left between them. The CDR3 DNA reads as TGTGCCAGCAGCCAAGATCGGCGGAATGAAAAACTGTTTTTT. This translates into CASSQDRRNEKLFF.

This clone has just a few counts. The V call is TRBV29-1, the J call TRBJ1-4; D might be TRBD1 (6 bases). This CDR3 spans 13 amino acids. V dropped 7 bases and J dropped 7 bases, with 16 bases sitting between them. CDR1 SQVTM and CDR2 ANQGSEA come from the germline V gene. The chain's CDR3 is CSATGWMSEKLFF. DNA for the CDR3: TGCAGCGCTACAGGGTGGATGAGTGAAAAACTGTTTTTT.

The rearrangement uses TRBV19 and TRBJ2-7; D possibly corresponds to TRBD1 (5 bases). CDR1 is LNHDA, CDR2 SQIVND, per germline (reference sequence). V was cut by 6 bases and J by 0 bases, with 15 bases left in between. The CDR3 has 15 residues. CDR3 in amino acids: CASSRATGLSYEQYF. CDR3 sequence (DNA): TGTGCCAGTAGCCGAGCTACAGGCCTCTCCTACGAGCAGTACTTC.